This T cell receptor (beta chain) was captured in a study of blood T cell repertoires in COVID-19. As handled by the study authors: It was from reference gene primer amplification that nucleated cell counts were estimated. Profiling relied on immunoSEQ multiplex PCR, and the TCRdb table lists in-frame clones only, not all of them. V and J calls and clone size are as listed in that table; D and trimming were resolved from the DNA. Of roughly 90,000 clones detected, around four fifths appear once; the ten largest clones hold almost 3.5%. The TCR was taken from a man aged 45-65 years with acute or convalescent COVID-19. Sample: peripheral blood.

Here the CDR3 reads CATAPTYEGGKLFF. DNA of the CDR3: TGTGCCACCGCCCCAACTTACGAGGGCGGAAAACTGTTTTTT. The V and J genes are TRBV19 and TRBJ1-4; D remains unclear. From germline, CDR1 is LNHDA and CDR2 SQIVND (reference sequence). V shed 10 bases and J shed 10 bases, with 22 bases lying between them. The length of the CDR3 is 14 residues.